Reported below is one T cell receptor (beta chain). Its target antigen remains unknown. It has no much larger one-base neighbor in the sample; base qualities were not kept. The data are from a study of blood T cell repertoires in COVID-19 (TCRdb year 2020). In terms of the full investigation: Samples from collaborators originated in the United States, Italy and Spain and spanned both the acute and convalescent phases of COVID-19. The prospective study material was composed of cDNA or gDNA derived from T cells, B-cell-depleted T cells, or PBMCs. The repertoires were released in a freely available public database intended as a resource for research on the immune response to SARS-CoV-2. HLA class I and class II types, where available, came from metadata supplied by the sample provider rather than from assay-based typing. Subjects who had been exposed to COVID-19, were actively infected with it, or had recovered from it provided the deeply sampled blood TCRbeta repertoires that made up the dataset. Samples were obtained from the ongoing ImmuneRACE study (first 160 participants) and from roughly 1,300 subjects provided by 6 global collaborators. The sample metadata nearly always contained a de-identified subject ID, COVID-19 status, age in years and sex.

TCRbeta CDR3 regions were amplified from genomic DNA by means of the immunoSEQ Assay, a bias-controlled multiplex PCR. The original pipeline was this. The number of nucleated cells in each sample was estimated by amplification of reference gene primers within the assay. To quantify the absolute abundance of each unique TCRbeta CDR3 rearrangement, sequence reads were collapsed and filtered. For each sample, productive Simpson clonality was calculated by taking the square root of Simpson's diversity index across productive rearrangements. TCRdb obtained this table from immuneACCESS and retained in-frame rearrangements with V and J assigned. These tables miss some clones; where compared with another copy, unresolved V genes account for less than half of the shortfall, and the remainder is unexplained. Clonal size and the V and J genes are those of that table, whereas D and trimming came from the DNA. The table for this sample lists some 290,000 clones; around 90% of them were counted only once. The ten largest clonotypes hold 2.3% of the sample.

In the prospective study, participants were about 18 to 89 years old, resided in about two dozen geographic areas of the United States, and were enrolled through a virtual design. In the prospective study, cohorts were assigned on the basis of participant-reported clinical history obtained from a screening survey and a study questionnaire. Mobile phlebotomists in the prospective study collected whole blood, serum and a nasopharyngeal or oropharyngeal swab from every participant. Participants in the prospective study had the option to provide additional blood draws and questionnaires over an approximately 2-month period. Blood samples from the prospective study were shipped frozen or at room temperature prior to DNA extraction. Per the germline V gene, KGHDR is the CDR1 and SFDVKD is the CDR2. V is shortened by 5 bases, J by 0 bases, and the region joining them spans 11 bases. There are 15 amino acids in the CDR3, from cysteine to phenylalanine inclusive. The entry retains the CDR3 DNA only, 45 bases that are in frame from base 1.

Broad study findings and their caveats: Clinical and demographic metadata were provided uncurated, with the amount varying by source and participant.

The rearrangement joined TRBV24-1 to TRBJ2-3, with no confident D gene call. This clonotype was obtained from a middle-aged woman with acute COVID-19. The sequencing sample was made of PBMCs or T cells enriched from blood (not recorded which). The DNA is as follows: TGTGCCACCAGTGGGTCCGACAAGAGCACAGATACGCAGTATTTT. This sequence encodes CATSGSDKSTDTQYF.